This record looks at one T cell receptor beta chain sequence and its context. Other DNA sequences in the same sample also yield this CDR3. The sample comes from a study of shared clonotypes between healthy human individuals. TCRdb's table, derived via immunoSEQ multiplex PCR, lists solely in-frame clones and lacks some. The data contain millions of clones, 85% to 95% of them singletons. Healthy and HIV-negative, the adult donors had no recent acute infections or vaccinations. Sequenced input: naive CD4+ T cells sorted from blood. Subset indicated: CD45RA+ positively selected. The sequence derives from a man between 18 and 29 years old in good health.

The CDR3 DNA follows: TGTGCCAGCAGTCGACTAGCGGGTCCCTACGAGCAGTACTTC. It translates to CASSRLAGPYEQYF. This chain links TRBV9 with TRBJ2-7; 10 positions match TRBD2. Germline V CDR1 and CDR2: SGDLS, YYNGEE. There are 14 residues in the CDR3. Losses at the gene ends were 5 bases for V and 2 bases for J; bases not matched to a gene: 4.